Included here is one T cell receptor (beta chain) sequence, with context. What it binds is unknown. Germline V gene lookup returns CDR1 MDHEN and CDR2 SYDVKM. V was trimmed by 1 base and J by 4 bases, leaving 13 bases between them. This CDR3 is built from 15 residues. This specimen comes from a study of OX40 agonist ivuxolimab in advanced cancers. Whole-study context: Enrolled patients in dose escalation had cancers that were hepatocellular carcinoma, melanoma, renal cell or head and neck cancer.

Profiling relied on immunoSEQ multiplex PCR, and the TCRdb table lists in-frame clones only, not all of them. The data contain roughly 10,000 clones, 88% of them singletons. Study-wide points: CD4+ and CD8+ T cells in blood underwent clonal expansion by week 6 at 0.1 to 3.0 mg/kg.

The source is an adult with an advanced solid tumor such as melanoma, head and neck, liver or kidney cancer. The sequenced sample was CD4+ or CD8+ T cells sorted from blood, obtained in a trial of the OX40 agonist ivuxolimab. The V gene is TRBV28, the J gene TRBJ1-2; weak D call: TRBD1 (5 bases). The CDR3 DNA follows: TGTGCCAGCAGTTTATCGGGGACGGGAGGCTATGGCTACACCTTC. Amino acids: CASSLSGTGGYGYTF.